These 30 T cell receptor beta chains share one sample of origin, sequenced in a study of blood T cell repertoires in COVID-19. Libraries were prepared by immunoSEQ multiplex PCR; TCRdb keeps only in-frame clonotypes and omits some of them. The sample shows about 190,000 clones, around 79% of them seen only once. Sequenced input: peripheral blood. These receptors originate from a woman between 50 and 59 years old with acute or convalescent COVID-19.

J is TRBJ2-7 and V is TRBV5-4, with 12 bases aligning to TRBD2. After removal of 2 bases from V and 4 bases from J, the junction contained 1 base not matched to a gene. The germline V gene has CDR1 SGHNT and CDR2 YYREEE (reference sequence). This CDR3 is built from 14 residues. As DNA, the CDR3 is TGTGCCAGCAGCTTAGGGACTAGCGGGTACGAGCAGTACTTC. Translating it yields CASSLGTSGYEQYF.

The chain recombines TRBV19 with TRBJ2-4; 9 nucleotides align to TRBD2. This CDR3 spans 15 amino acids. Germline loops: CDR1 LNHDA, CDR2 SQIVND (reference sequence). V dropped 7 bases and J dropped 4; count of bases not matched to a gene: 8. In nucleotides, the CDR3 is TGTGCCAGTACCTCTGGGAGCGGGGGGAAAAACATTCAGTACTTC. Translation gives CASTSGSGGKNIQYF. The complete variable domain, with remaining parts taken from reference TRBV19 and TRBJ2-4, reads DGGITQSPKYLFRKEGQNVTLSCEQNLNHDAMYWYRQDPGQGLRLIYYSQIVNDFQKGDIAEGYSVSREKKESFPLTVTSAQKNPTAFYLCASTSGSGGKNIQYFGAGTRLSVL.

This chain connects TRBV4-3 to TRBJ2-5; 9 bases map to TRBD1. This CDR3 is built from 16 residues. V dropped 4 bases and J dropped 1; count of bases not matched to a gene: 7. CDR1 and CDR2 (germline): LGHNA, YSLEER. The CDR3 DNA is TGCGCCAGCAGCCGCAATCAGGGACAGGGCCAAGAGACCCAGTACTTC. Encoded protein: CASSRNQGQGQETQYF.

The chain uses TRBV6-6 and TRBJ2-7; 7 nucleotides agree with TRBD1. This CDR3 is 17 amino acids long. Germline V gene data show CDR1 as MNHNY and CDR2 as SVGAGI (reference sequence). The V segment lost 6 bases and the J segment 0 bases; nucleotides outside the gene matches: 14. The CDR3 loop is CASSRTADRRSSYEQYF. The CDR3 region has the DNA TGTGCCAGCAGCCGAACCGCGGACAGGAGGAGCTCCTACGAGCAGTACTTC.

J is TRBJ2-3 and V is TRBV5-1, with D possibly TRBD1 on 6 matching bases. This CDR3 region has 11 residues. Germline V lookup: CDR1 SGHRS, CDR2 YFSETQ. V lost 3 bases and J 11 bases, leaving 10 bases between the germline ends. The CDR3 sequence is CASSSDRRQYF. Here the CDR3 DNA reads TGCGCCAGCAGCTCAGACAGGAGGCAGTATTTT.

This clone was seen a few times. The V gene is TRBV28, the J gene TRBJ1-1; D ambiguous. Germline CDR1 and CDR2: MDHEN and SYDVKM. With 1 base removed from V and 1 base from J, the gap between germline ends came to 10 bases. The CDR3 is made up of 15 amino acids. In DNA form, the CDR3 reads TGTGCCAGCAGTTTATTTAACAGAAAGAACACTGAAGCTTTCTTT. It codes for CASSLFNRKNTEAFF.

The CDR3 spells CASSRGESQPQHF. CDR3 DNA sequence: TGTGCCAGCAGTCGGGGGGAAAGTCAGCCCCAGCATTTT. The V gene is TRBV6-5, the J gene TRBJ1-5; tentative D call: TRBD1 (5 bases). The germline V gene has CDR1 MNHEY and CDR2 SVGAGI. CDR3 length equals 13 residues. V was cut by 5 bases and J by 6 bases, with 11 bases left in between.

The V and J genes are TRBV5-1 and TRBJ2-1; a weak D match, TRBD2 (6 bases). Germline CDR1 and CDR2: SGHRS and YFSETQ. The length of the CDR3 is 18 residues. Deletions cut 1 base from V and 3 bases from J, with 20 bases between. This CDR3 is CASSLYTSRALDYNEQFF. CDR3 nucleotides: TGCGCCAGCAGCTTGTATACTAGCCGGGCGTTGGACTACAATGAGCAGTTCTTC.

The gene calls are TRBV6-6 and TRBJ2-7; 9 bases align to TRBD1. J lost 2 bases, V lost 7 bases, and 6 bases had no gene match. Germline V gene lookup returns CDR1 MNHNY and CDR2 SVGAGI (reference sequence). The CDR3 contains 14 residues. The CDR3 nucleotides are TGTGCCAGCAAGGGGACAGGGAGTCCCTACGAGCAGTACTTC. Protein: CASKGTGSPYEQYF.

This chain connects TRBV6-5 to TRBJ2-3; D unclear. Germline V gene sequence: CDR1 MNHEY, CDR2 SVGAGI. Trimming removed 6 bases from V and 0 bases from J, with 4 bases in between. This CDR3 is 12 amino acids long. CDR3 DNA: TGTGCCAGCAGGACTAGCACAGATACGCAGTATTTT. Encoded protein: CASRTSTDTQYF.

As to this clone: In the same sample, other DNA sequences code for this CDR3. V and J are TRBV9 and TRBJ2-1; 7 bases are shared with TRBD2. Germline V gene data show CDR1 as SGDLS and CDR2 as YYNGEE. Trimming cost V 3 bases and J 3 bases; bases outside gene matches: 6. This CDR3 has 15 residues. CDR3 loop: CASSARLASYNEQFF. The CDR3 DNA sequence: TGTGCCAGCAGCGCCCGACTAGCCAGCTACAATGAGCAGTTCTTC.

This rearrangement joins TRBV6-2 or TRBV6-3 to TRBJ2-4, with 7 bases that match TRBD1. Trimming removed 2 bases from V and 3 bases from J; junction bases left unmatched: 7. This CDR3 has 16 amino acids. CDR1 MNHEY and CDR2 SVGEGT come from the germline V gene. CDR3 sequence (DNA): TGTGCCAGCAGTTACCAGGGGACAGCGAGCAAAAACATTCAGTACTTC. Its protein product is CASSYQGTASKNIQYF.

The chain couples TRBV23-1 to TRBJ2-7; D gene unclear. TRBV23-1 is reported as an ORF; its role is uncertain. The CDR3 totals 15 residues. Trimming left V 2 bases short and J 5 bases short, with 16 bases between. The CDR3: CASSQDAPVGHEQYF. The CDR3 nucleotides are TGCGCCAGCAGTCAAGACGCTCCTGTTGGGCACGAGCAGTACTTC.

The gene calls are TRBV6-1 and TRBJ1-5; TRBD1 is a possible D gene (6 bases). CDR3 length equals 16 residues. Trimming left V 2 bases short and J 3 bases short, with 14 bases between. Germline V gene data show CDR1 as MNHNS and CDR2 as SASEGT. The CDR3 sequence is CASSEFGGQYNQPQHF. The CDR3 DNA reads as TGTGCCAGCAGTGAATTCGGTGGACAGTACAATCAGCCCCAGCATTTT.

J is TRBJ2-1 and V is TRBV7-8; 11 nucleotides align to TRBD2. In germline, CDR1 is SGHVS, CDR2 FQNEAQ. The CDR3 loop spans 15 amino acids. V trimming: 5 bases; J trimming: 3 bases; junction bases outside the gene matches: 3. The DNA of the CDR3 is TGTGCCAGCAGCGAGACTAGCGGGATCTACAATGAGCAGTTCTTC. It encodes CASSETSGIYNEQFF.

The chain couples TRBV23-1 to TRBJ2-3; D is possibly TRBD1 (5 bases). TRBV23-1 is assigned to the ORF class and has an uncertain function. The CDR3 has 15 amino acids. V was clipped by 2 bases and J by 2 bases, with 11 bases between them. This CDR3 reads CASSQPGHHTDTQYF. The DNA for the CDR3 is TGCGCCAGCAGTCAACCAGGGCACCACACAGATACGCAGTATTTT.

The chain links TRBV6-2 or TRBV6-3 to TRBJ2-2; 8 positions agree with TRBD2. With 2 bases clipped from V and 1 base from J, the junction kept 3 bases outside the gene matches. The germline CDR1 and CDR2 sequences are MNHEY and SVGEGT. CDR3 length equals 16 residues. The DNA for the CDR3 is TGTGCCAGCAGTTACCCGGGAGGGCTGAACACCGGGGAGCTGTTTTTT. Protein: CASSYPGGLNTGELFF.

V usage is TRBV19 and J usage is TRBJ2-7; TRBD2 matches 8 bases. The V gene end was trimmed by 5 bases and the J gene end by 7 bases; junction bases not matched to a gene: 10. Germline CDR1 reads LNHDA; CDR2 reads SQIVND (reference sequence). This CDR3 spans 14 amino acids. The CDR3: CASSSGGGRGEQYF. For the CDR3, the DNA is TGTGCCAGTAGTTCTGGCGGGGGGCGTGGGGAGCAGTACTTC.

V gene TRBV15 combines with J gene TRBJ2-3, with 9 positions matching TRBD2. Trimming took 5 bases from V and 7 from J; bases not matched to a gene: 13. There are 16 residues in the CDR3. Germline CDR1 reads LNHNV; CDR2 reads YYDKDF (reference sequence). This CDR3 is CATSGGGSGSSNTQYF. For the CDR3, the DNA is TGTGCCACCAGCGGAGGAGGTAGCGGGAGTTCAAATACGCAGTATTTT. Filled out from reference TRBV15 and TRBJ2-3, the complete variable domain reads DAMVIQNPRYQVTQFGKPVTLSCSQTLNHNVMYWYQQKSSQAPKLLFHYYDKDFNNEADTPDNFQSRRPNTSFCFLDIRSPGLGDTAMYLCATSGGGSGSSNTQYFGPGTRLTVL.

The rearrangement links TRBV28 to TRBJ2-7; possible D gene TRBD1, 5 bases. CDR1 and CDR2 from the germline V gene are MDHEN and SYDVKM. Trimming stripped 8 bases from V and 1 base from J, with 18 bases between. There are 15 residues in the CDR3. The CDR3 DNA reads TGTGCCAGCCCGCCCCGTGGGGCAGCGTCCTACGAGCAGTACTTC. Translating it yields CASPPRGAASYEQYF.

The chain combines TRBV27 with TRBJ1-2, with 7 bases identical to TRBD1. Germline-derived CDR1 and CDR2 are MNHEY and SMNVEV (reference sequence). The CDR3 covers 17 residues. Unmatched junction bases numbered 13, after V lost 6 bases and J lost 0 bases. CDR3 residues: CASSPEDRAGANYGYTF. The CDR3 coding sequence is TGTGCCAGCAGCCCGGAAGACAGGGCAGGGGCTAACTATGGCTACACCTTC.

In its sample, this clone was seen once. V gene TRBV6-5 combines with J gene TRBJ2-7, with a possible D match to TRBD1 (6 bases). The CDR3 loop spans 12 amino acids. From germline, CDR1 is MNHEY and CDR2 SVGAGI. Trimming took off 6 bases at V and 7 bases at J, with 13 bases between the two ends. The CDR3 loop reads CASRNRVGEQYF. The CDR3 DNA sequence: TGTGCCAGCAGAAACAGGGTGGGGGAGCAGTACTTC.

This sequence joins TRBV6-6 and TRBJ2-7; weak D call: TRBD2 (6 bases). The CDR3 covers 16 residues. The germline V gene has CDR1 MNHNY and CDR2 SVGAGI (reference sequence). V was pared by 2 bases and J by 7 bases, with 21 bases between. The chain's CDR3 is CASSYDAGGFGREQYF. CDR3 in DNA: TGTGCCAGCAGTTACGACGCCGGAGGGTTCGGTAGGGAGCAGTACTTC.

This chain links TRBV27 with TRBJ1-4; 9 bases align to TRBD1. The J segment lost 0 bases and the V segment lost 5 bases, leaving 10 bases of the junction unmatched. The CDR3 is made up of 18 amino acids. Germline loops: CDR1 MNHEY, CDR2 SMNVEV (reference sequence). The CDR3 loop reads CASSPWTGDIATNEKLFF. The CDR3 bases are TGTGCCAGCAGTCCCTGGACAGGGGACATTGCAACTAATGAAAAACTGTTTTTT. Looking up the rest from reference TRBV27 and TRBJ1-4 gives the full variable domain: EAQVTQNPRYLITVTGKKLTVTCSQNMNHEYMSWYRQDPGLGLRQIYYSMNVEVTDKGDVPEGYKVSRKEKRNFPLILESPSPNQTSLYFCASSPWTGDIATNEKLFFGSGTQLSVL.

Written as DNA, the CDR3 is TGTGCCAGCTCACCACGCGGCTCTGGCACAGATACGCAGTATTTT. Translation gives CASSPRGSGTDTQYF. The chain employs TRBV18 and TRBJ2-3; no firm D call. Germline V lookup: CDR1 KGHSH, CDR2 LQKENI. This CDR3 has 15 amino acids. V dropped 1 base and J dropped 1 base, with 9 bases sitting between them.

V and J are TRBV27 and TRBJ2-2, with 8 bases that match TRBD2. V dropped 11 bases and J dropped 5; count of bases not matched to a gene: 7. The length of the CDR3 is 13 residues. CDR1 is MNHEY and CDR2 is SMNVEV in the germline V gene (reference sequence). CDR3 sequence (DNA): TGTGCCCGCCGGGGGGGGGATACCGGGGAGCTGTTTTTT. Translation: CARRGGDTGELFF.

The CDR3 protein is CAWNQRRDNEQFF. The CDR3 nucleotides read TGTGCCTGGAACCAGCGGAGGGACAATGAGCAGTTCTTC. The chain employs TRBV30 and TRBJ2-1; TRBD2 might be the D (6 bases). This CDR3 comprises 13 residues. CDR1 GTSNPN and CDR2 SVGIG come from the germline V gene (reference sequence). V lost 4 bases and J 5 bases, leaving 12 bases between the germline ends.

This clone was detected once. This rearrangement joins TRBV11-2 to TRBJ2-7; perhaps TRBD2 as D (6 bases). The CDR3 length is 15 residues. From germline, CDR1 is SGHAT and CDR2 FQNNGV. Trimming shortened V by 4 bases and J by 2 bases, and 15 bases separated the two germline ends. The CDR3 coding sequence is TGTGCCAGCAGCTCCTCTTCGGGAGCCACCTACGAGCAGTACTTC. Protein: CASSSSSGATYEQYF.

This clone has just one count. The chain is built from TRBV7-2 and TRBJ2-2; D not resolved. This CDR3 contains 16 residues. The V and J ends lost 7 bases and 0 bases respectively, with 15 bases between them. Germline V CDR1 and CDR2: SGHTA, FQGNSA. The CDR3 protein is CASTPLGVANTGELFF. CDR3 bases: TGTGCCAGCACCCCACTGGGCGTCGCGAACACCGGGGAGCTGTTTTTT.

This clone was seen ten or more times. The CDR3 nucleotides are TGTGCCTGGAGTGCGCCAGGGCTGAGATCCTACGAGCAGTACTTC. Residues: CAWSAPGLRSYEQYF. The chain is built from TRBV30 and TRBJ2-7; D may be TRBD1 (5 bases). V was shortened by 1 base and J by 1 base, with 14 bases between the two germline ends. The CDR3 has 15 amino acids. Germline V gives CDR1 GTSNPN, CDR2 SVGIG (reference sequence).